These 28 T cell receptor beta chains came from one sample sequenced in a study of neurological immune-mediated disorders. Via MiXCR, TCRdb re-called the 5' RACE reads, giving one row per CDR3 protein. This sample has 45,000 to 55,000 distinct CDR3 sequences, with roughly 3.8% found just once. Source material: PBMCs. Receptors were obtained from a man aged 55 to 69 with multiple sclerosis.

In its sample, this clonotype was seen many times. The chain employs TRBV29-1 and TRBJ2-2; 9 nucleotides match TRBD2. This CDR3 comprises 14 residues. CDR1 and CDR2 from the germline V gene are SQVTM and ANQGSEA. V was pared by 5 bases and J by 5 bases, with 6 bases of the junction left unmatched. This chain's CDR3 is CSVLSGSLTGELFF. CDR3 sequence (DNA): TGCAGCGTTCTTAGCGGGAGTCTAACCGGGGAGCTGTTTTTT.

This clonotype was observed at least ten times. The rearrangement uses TRBV20-1 and TRBJ2-5; tentative D call: TRBD1 (5 bases). V was trimmed by 6 bases and J by 5 bases, leaving 16 bases between them. The CDR3 spans 13 residues. Germline V gene sequence: CDR1 DFQATT, CDR2 SNEGSKA (reference sequence). The CDR3 DNA follows: TGCAGTGCAAATCAGGGTTTATGGGAGACCCAGTACTTC. It specifies CSANQGLWETQYF.

This clonotype was seen ten or more times. The chain couples TRBV20-1 to TRBJ1-2; tentatively, D is TRBD1 (6 bases). Germline V gene data show CDR1 as DFQATT and CDR2 as SNEGSKA (reference sequence). Trimming stripped 0 bases from V and 0 bases from J, with 11 bases between. The CDR3 is 15 residues long. The CDR3 sequence: CSARDRGGANYGYTF. DNA for the CDR3: TGCAGTGCTAGAGATAGGGGGGGAGCTAACTATGGCTACACCTTC.

Only a few counts were recorded for this clonotype. V usage is TRBV3-1 and J usage is TRBJ2-1; 8 nucleotides line up with TRBD2. Per germline, CDR1 LGHDT and CDR2 YNNKEL (reference sequence). The CDR3 is 15 residues long. The V gene end was trimmed by 7 bases and the J gene end by 4 bases; junction bases not matched to a gene: 9. The CDR3 loop reads CASTSGTGGYNEQFF. The CDR3 DNA is TGTGCCAGCACCTCCGGGACGGGGGGGTACAATGAGCAGTTCTTC.

This clonotype was counted at least ten times. The rearrangement joins TRBV7-9 to TRBJ1-1; D might be TRBD1 (6 bases). This CDR3 region has 12 residues. The germline V gene encodes CDR1 SEHNR and CDR2 FQNEAQ (reference sequence). V lost 5 bases, J lost 7 bases, and 11 bases lay in between. CDR3 residues: CASSAGAIEAFF. For the CDR3, the DNA is TGTGCCAGCAGCGCAGGGGCCATTGAAGCTTTCTTT.

Ten or more counts support this clonotype. The chain carries TRBV14 and TRBJ2-7; D gene ambiguous. Trimming took 4 bases from V and 3 from J, leaving 10 bases between them. CDR3 length: 13 amino acids. CDR1 and CDR2 from the germline V gene are SGHDN and FVKESK. The CDR3 coding sequence is TGTGCCAGCAGCCGCAGGCTCATCTACGAGCAGTACTTC. It encodes CASSRRLIYEQYF.

This clonotype was recorded at least ten times. The DNA for the CDR3 is TGCGCCAGCAGCAATCGCAATGAGCAGTTCTTC. Translation gives CASSNRNEQFF. This chain links TRBV5-1 with TRBJ2-1; D not resolved. CDR3 size: 11 residues. The germline V and J ends were trimmed by 4 bases and 6 bases, with 5 bases remaining between them. The germline V gene encodes CDR1 SGHRS and CDR2 YFSETQ.

This clonotype was counted only a few times. This chain links TRBV11-1 with TRBJ2-1; tentative D call: TRBD1 (5 bases). Germline-derived CDR1 and CDR2 are SGHAT and FQDESV (reference sequence). The CDR3 is made up of 14 amino acids. V dropped 3 bases and J dropped 8 bases, with 14 bases sitting between them. Written as DNA, the CDR3 is TGTGCCAGCAGCTTGGACCAGGGTGGGTATGAGCAGTTCTTC. Encoded protein: CASSLDQGGYEQFF.

This clonotype was seen repeatedly, ten times or more. The chain joins TRBV5-1 to TRBJ2-1; no clear D. Trimming stripped 4 bases from V and 6 bases from J, with 8 bases between. CDR1 is SGHRS, CDR2 YFSETQ, per germline. CDR3 length: 12 residues. CDR3 DNA sequence: TGCGCCAGCAGCCCCAAGGTCAATGAGCAGTTCTTC. Amino acids: CASSPKVNEQFF.

This clonotype was seen at least ten times. The J gene is TRBJ2-3, the V gene TRBV20-1; D gene ambiguous. CDR1 is DFQATT, CDR2 SNEGSKA, per germline (reference sequence). Trimming left V 1 base short and J 1 base short, with 6 bases between. This CDR3 has 13 amino acids. The CDR3 region is CSARGGGTDTQYF. DNA of the CDR3: TGCAGTGCTAGAGGTGGAGGCACAGATACGCAGTATTTT.

This clonotype showed up many times. This chain uses TRBV6-5 with TRBJ2-7; the match to TRBD1 covers 8 bases. CDR3 size: 15 residues. The germline CDR1 and CDR2 sequences are MNHEY and SVGAGI. After removal of 0 bases from V and 2 bases from J, the junction contained 3 bases not matched to a gene. The CDR3 coding sequence is TGTGCCAGCAGTTACTCAGGGACAGGTACCTACGAGCAGTACTTC. Protein product: CASSYSGTGTYEQYF.

At least ten counts were recorded for this clonotype. Germline is not matched at one junction end, which may reflect a read error. V usage is TRBV5-1 and J usage is TRBJ2-3; TRBD1 matches at 8 bases. Germline lookup yields CDR1 SGHRS and CDR2 YFSETQ. The CDR3 is 15 amino acids. The CDR3 DNA reads as TGCGCCAGCAGCTTGGCAGGGGGCAATACAGATACGAAGTATTTT. Protein product: CASSLAGGNTDTKYF.

This clonotype was recorded at least ten times. This chain uses TRBV5-1 with TRBJ2-6; D is ambiguous. CDR1 and CDR2 from the germline V gene are SGHRS and YFSETQ. The CDR3 has 15 amino acids. V was clipped by 2 bases and J by 11 bases, with 17 bases between them. Here the CDR3 DNA reads TGCGCCAGCAGCTTAGAACAGACTGGGGTCGACGTCCTGACTTTC. Its translation: CASSLEQTGVDVLTF. Using reference TRBV5-1 and TRBJ2-6 for the parts outside the CDR3, the full variable domain is KAGVTQTPRYLIKTRGQQVTLSCSPISGHRSVSWYQQTPGQGLQFLFEYFSETQRNKGNFPGRFSGRQFSNSRSEMNVSTLELGDSALYLCASSLEQTGVDVLTFGAGSRLTVL.

This clonotype was observed at least ten times. The DNA of the CDR3 is TGTGCCAGCAGCCTCTCGGGACTAGCGGGGTTACATGAGCAGTTCTTC. Translating gives CASSLSGLAGLHEQFF. The rearrangement uses TRBV3-1 and TRBJ2-1; TRBD2 matches 13 bases. The germline gives CDR1 LGHDT, CDR2 YNNKEL (reference sequence). V dropped 4 bases and J dropped 8; count of bases not matched to a gene: 8. The CDR3 totals 16 residues.

In the case of this clonotype: A much larger clonotype is one base distant, so this may be a read error. DNA of the CDR3: TGCAGTGCTAGATCCGCCCCGGGGTCGGGCAATCAGCCCCAGAATTTT. It encodes CSARSAPGSGNQPQNF. The V and J genes are TRBV20-1 and TRBJ1-5, with no clear D. Germline CDR1 DFQATT, CDR2 SNEGSKA (reference sequence). CDR3 size: 16 residues.

This clonotype was seen only a few times. The V and J genes are TRBV20-1 and TRBJ1-2; D call uncertain. V was clipped by 3 bases and J by 3 bases, with 11 bases between them. The CDR3 spans 13 residues. Germline CDR1 is DFQATT and CDR2 is SNEGSKA (reference sequence). CDR3 residues: CSARWGLDYGYTF. DNA of the CDR3: TGCAGTGCTAGGTGGGGTCTAGACTATGGCTACACCTTC.

This clonotype was observed many times. The rearrangement links TRBV5-1 to TRBJ1-1, with a tentative D call TRBD1 (6 bases). Trimming shortened V by 0 bases and J by 2 bases, and 8 bases separated the two germline ends. The germline CDR1 and CDR2 sequences are SGHRS and YFSETQ. This CDR3 is built from 14 residues. CDR3: CASSLGTVNTEAFF. CDR3 nucleotides: TGCGCCAGCAGCTTGGGGACAGTCAACACTGAAGCTTTCTTT.

Ten or more counts support this clonotype. CDR3 sequence (DNA): TGTGCCAGCAGCTCTTCATCTGTTATGGAAAAACTGTTTTTT. Translating it yields CASSSSSVMEKLFF. The V and J genes are TRBV7-9 and TRBJ1-4; D gene unclear. CDR1 is SEHNR and CDR2 is FQNEAQ in the germline V gene (reference sequence). V was shortened by 4 bases and J by 8 bases, with 14 bases between the two germline ends. CDR3 length equals 14 residues.

In this sample, this clonotype turned up many times. The rearrangement uses TRBV20-1 and TRBJ1-4; 8 positions agree with TRBD1. V shed 5 bases, J shed 2 bases, and the junction held 7 bases outside the gene matches. Germline assignment: CDR1 DFQATT and CDR2 SNEGSKA (reference sequence). The CDR3 length is 15 residues. CDR3 amino acids: CSAFGQGVTNEKLFF. The CDR3 bases are TGCAGTGCTTTTGGACAGGGTGTTACTAATGAAAAACTGTTTTTT.

This clonotype was recorded at least ten times. The chain uses TRBV20-1 and TRBJ1-1, with D possibly TRBD1 on 6 matching bases. V dropped 4 bases and J dropped 8 bases, with 11 bases sitting between them. The CDR3 is 11 amino acids. Looked up from germline, CDR1 is DFQATT and CDR2 is SNEGSKA (reference sequence). In nucleotides, the CDR3 is TGCAGTGCTACCACAGGGACGGAAGCTTTCTTT. Encoded protein: CSATTGTEAFF.

This clonotype was picked up a small number of times. The chain is built from TRBV6-1 and TRBJ1-1, with 11 bases identical to TRBD1. In germline, CDR1 is MNHNS, CDR2 SASEGT. V trimming: 5 bases; J trimming: 7 bases; junction bases outside the gene matches: 9. There are 15 residues in the CDR3. The CDR3 sequence is CASSLRDRGGYEAFF. DNA of the CDR3: TGTGCCAGCAGTTTACGGGACAGGGGGGGATATGAAGCTTTCTTT.

This clonotype was detected many times. CDR3 protein: CASSPGRASGANVLTF. CDR3 DNA sequence: TGTGCCAGCAGTCCCGGACGGGCCTCTGGGGCCAACGTCCTGACTTTC. The V call is TRBV12-3 or TRBV12-4, the J call TRBJ2-6, with unresolved D. V was pared by 5 bases and J by 0 bases, with 11 bases between. The length of the CDR3 is 16 residues.

This clonotype was seen at least ten times. The chain joins TRBV5-1 to TRBJ1-1; 11 bases agree with TRBD1. The CDR3 extends over 15 amino acids. After removal of 0 bases from V and 4 bases from J, the junction contained 2 bases not matched to a gene. Germline V gene lookup returns CDR1 SGHRS and CDR2 YFSETQ. The CDR3 loop is CASSLAGTGGTEAFF. The CDR3 DNA sequence: TGCGCCAGCAGCTTGGCCGGGACAGGGGGCACTGAAGCTTTCTTT. The whole variable domain, remainder taken from reference TRBV5-1 and TRBJ1-1, is KAGVTQTPRYLIKTRGQQVTLSCSPISGHRSVSWYQQTPGQGLQFLFEYFSETQRNKGNFPGRFSGRQFSNSRSEMNVSTLELGDSALYLCASSLAGTGGTEAFFGQGTRLTVV.

This clonotype has ten or more counts. V usage is TRBV7-6 and J usage is TRBJ2-7; D uncertain. V dropped 5 bases and J dropped 5 bases, with 13 bases sitting between them. This CDR3 has 13 residues. Per the germline V gene, CDR1 is SGHVS and CDR2 is FNYEAQ. CDR3 sequence (DNA): TGTGCCAGCAGCCCGACACTTCCAAACGAGCAGTACTTC. The encoded protein is CASSPTLPNEQYF.

This clonotype was counted at least ten times. This rearrangement joins TRBV9 to TRBJ1-5; D is unclear. The CDR3 has 14 amino acids. V lost 0 bases, J lost 1 base, and 5 bases lay in between. From germline, CDR1 is SGDLS and CDR2 YYNGEE. CDR3 nucleotides: TGTGCCAGCAGCGTAGACCACAGCAATCAGCCCCAGCATTTT. It codes for CASSVDHSNQPQHF.

This clonotype was seen more than once but under ten times. This chain links TRBV6-5 with TRBJ1-1, with D perhaps TRBD1 (5 bases). V lost 3 bases and J lost 4, with 18 bases in between. CDR1 and CDR2 from the germline V gene are MNHEY and SVGAGI. The CDR3 sequence is 16 residues long. The CDR3 sequence: CASSYRGVGSGTEAFF. CDR3 nucleotide sequence: TGTGCCAGCAGTTATCGGGGGGTTGGTAGTGGCACTGAAGCTTTCTTT.

This clonotype occurred many times. V usage is TRBV20-1 and J usage is TRBJ2-4; unclear D gene. V gave up 6 bases and J gave up 1 base, with 13 bases separating them. This CDR3 has 14 residues. The V gene's germline CDR1 is DFQATT and CDR2 SNEGSKA (reference sequence). This chain's CDR3 is CSAGPFLAKNIQYF. CDR3 bases: TGCAGTGCAGGACCTTTTCTGGCCAAAAACATTCAGTACTTC.

This clonotype was picked up many times. The chain has TRBV28 and TRBJ2-5; no firm D call. Trimming shortened V by 7 bases and J by 2 bases, and 20 bases separated the two germline ends. Per the germline V gene, CDR1 is MDHEN and CDR2 is SYDVKM. The CDR3 runs 16 residues. The CDR3 here is CASNPTPFQDQETQYF. The CDR3 DNA reads as TGTGCCAGCAATCCCACCCCCTTCCAGGATCAAGAGACCCAGTACTTC.